This T cell receptor (beta chain) was obtained from a study of Tregs in tolerant kidney transplant recipients. Study-level background: Related graft donors supplied nonmyeloablative bone marrow transplants, and mixed chimerism was transient. Study-wide points: Donor-specific Treg expansion exceeded global Treg expansion in tolerant patients, suggesting antigen drive.

Unstimulated regulatory T cells (CD4+CD25+CD127-), CD4+CD25- non-regulatory cells, CD4 and CD8 cells were FACS-sorted from thawed PBMCs. V was shortened by 0 bases and J by 7 bases, with 13 bases between the two germline ends. Germline assignment: CDR1 SGHNT and CDR2 YENEEA. The CDR3 loop spans 15 amino acids. Worth noting for this clone: Its cognate antigen is unknown.

Clones were sequenced by immunoSEQ multiplex PCR, and TCRdb holds only the in-frame ones, with some missing. The sample lists 60,000 or so clones; 70% to 90% were seen once. The TCR comes from a human donor who received a combined kidney and bone marrow transplant. Sequenced material: Tregs from blood, taken before the transplant. J is TRBJ2-1 and V is TRBV11-3; D is uncertain. CDR3 amino acids: CASSLEAYPGNEQFF. The CDR3, as DNA: TGTGCCAGCAGCTTAGAAGCCTACCCCGGTAATGAGCAGTTCTTC.